These T cell receptor beta chains were read from a single sample in a study of T-cell memory formation after mild COVID-19. TCRdb re-called the 5' RACE reads with MiXCR, one entry per CDR3 protein. The sample has some 290,000 distinct CDR3 sequences; about 16% are singletons. The sequencing sample was made of PBMCs or a T cell subset sorted from them (not recorded which). These receptors all stem from a man between 18 and 29 years old who had mild COVID-19 (a few samples of this study predate the infection). Cell type and time point are not known. Each CDR3 is given with its conserved first and last residue. A D gene is named only where the DNA matches it firmly. Not all rows give a size; the values are once, few, many and, for expanded clones, a class.

d_gene | j_gene | abundance | v_gene | CDR3aa | CDR3nt
. | TRBJ2-5 | few | TRBV21-1 | CASRSPGLGTGDEETQYF | TGTGCCAGCAGGTCCCCGGGGTTGGGGACAGGGGACGAAGAGACCCAGTACTTC
TRBD1 | TRBJ2-2 | many | TRBV5-8 | CASSSGDRGAGELFF | TGTGCCAGCAGTTCTGGGGACAGGGGCGCCGGGGAGCTGTTTTTT
. | TRBJ2-1 | . | TRBV29-1 | CSVEEQSSYNEQFF | TGCAGCGTTGAAGAGCAAAGCTCCTACAATGAGCAGTTCTTC
TRBD2 | TRBJ2-5 | few | TRBV4-2 | CASSQSPGASGGETQYF | TGTGCCAGCAGCCAATCCCCGGGGGCTAGCGGGGGGGAGACCCAGTACTTC
TRBD1 | TRBJ1-4 | . | TRBV5-1 | CASSLNLGATGDEKLFF | TGCGCCAGCAGCTTGAACCTCGGGGCCACAGGGGATGAAAAACTGTTTTTT
. | TRBJ2-3 | . | TRBV5-1 | CASSLEVVDTQYF | TGCGCCAGCAGCTTGGAGGTAGTAGATACGCAGTATTTT
TRBD1 | TRBJ1-1 | . | TRBV7-2 | CASSPRDSPGAFF | TGTGCCAGCAGCCCACGGGACAGTCCCGGGGCTTTCTTT
. | TRBJ1-3 | . | TRBV6-6 | CASSYSGGTGNTIYF | TGTGCCAGCAGTTACTCGGGGGGTACCGGAAACACCATATATTTT
TRBD1 | TRBJ2-5 | . | TRBV12-3/TRBV12-4 | CASSYDREETQYF | TGTGCCAGCAGTTACGACAGGGAAGAGACCCAGTACTTC
. | TRBJ1-1 | many | TRBV4-3 | CASSQGGGPNTEAFF | TGCGCCAGCAGCCAAGGAGGCGGGCCGAACACTGAAGCTTTCTTT
. | TRBJ1-1 | . | TRBV4-1 | CASSQEKVLF | TGCGCCAGCAGCCAAGAAAAAGTTCTCTTT
. | TRBJ2-3 | few | TRBV5-5 | CASSLERRGTDTQYF | TGTGCCAGCAGCTTGGAAAGGCGGGGAACAGATACGCAGTATTTT
TRBD2 | TRBJ2-3 | few | TRBV28 | CASSSIVLAGKSDTQYF | TGTGCCAGCAGTTCCATCGTACTAGCGGGGAAGTCAGATACGCAGTATTTT
TRBD1 | TRBJ1-6 | . | TRBV28 | CASSLLGGPTRRLHF | TGTGCCAGCAGTTTATTAGGGGGCCCCACAAGGCGCCTCCACTTT
. | TRBJ2-5 | few | TRBV7-2 | CASSQPGRGNQETQYF | TGTGCCAGCAGCCAGCCAGGGAGGGGGAACCAAGAGACCCAGTACTTC
. | TRBJ2-2 | few | TRBV7-6 | CASSPWGGANTGELFF | TGTGCCAGCAGCCCCTGGGGCGGTGCGAACACCGGGGAGCTGTTTTTT
TRBD1 | TRBJ2-3 | few | TRBV7-9 | CASSQMTGAYTDTQYF | TGTGCCAGCAGCCAGATGACAGGGGCCTACACAGATACGCAGTATTTT
TRBD1 | TRBJ2-3 | . | TRBV12-3/TRBV12-4 | CASSSSTGGEGTDTQYF | TGTGCCAGCAGTTCCTCGACAGGGGGCGAGGGCACAGATACGCAGTATTTT
. | TRBJ1-1 | many | TRBV4-1 | CASSQYTGKETEAFF | TGCGCCAGCAGCCAGTATACAGGGAAGGAAACTGAAGCTTTCTTT
. | TRBJ1-1 | . | TRBV10-3 | CAISVSNTEAFF | TGTGCCATCAGTGTCTCGAACACTGAAGCTTTCTTT
. | TRBJ1-3 | . | TRBV12-2 | CASRPEGEKEKSGNTIYF | TGTGCAAGTCGCCCCGAAGGGGAGAAGGAAAAATCTGGAAACACCATATATTTT
. | TRBJ1-6 | few | TRBV5-1 | CASSEGRDSPLHF | TGCGCCAGCAGCGAGGGACGGGATTCACCCCTCCACTTT
. | TRBJ2-1 | many | TRBV7-2 | CASSLSRVKQFF | TGTGCCAGCAGCTTATCCAGGGTGAAGCAGTTCTTC
. | TRBJ2-7 | many | TRBV4-1 | CASSPRASSSYEQYF | TGCGCCAGCAGCCCTCGGGCTTCTAGCTCCTACGAGCAGTACTTC
TRBD1 | TRBJ2-5 | . | TRBV27 | CASSLSAGGWKTQYF | TGTGCCAGCAGTTTATCCGCAGGGGGCTGGAAGACCCAGTACTTC
. | TRBJ2-7 | . | TRBV7-9 | CASSLEVGGGRTEQYF | TGTGCCAGCAGCTTAGAGGTCGGAGGGGGGAGGACCGAGCAGTACTTC
. | TRBJ2-1 | many | TRBV5-1 | CASSFLGADSYNEQFF | TGCGCCAGCAGCTTTTTGGGGGCGGACTCCTACAATGAGCAGTTCTTC
. | TRBJ1-1 | . | TRBV6-2/TRBV6-3 | CASSSPSVANTEAFF | TGTGCCAGCAGCTCTCCCTCGGTGGCGAACACTGAAGCTTTCTTT
TRBD1 | TRBJ1-1 | . | TRBV11-1 | CASSFQGAVSTEAFF | TGTGCCAGCAGCTTCCAGGGGGCTGTCAGCACTGAAGCTTTCTTT
. | TRBJ2-3 | few | TRBV28 | CASSMRTPTGTQYF | TGTGCCAGCAGTATGAGGACCCCGACGGGTACGCAGTATTTT
. | TRBJ2-7 | few | TRBV7-9 | CASSNHYEQYF | TGTGCCAGCAGCAACCACTACGAGCAGTACTTC
. | TRBJ2-5 | . | TRBV20-1 | CSAWVWETQYF | TGCAGTGCTTGGGTTTGGGAGACCCAGTACTTC
. | TRBJ2-5 | few | TRBV3-1 | CASSQPYTVVGEETQYF | TGTGCCAGCAGCCAGCCATATACCGTCGTGGGTGAGGAGACCCAGTACTTC
. | TRBJ2-3 | . | TRBV24-1 | CATSDFGAGAADTQYF | TGTGCCACCAGTGATTTCGGGGCAGGGGCGGCGGATACGCAGTATTTT
. | TRBJ2-3 | . | TRBV5-1 | CASSLWGDPTDTQYF | TGCGCCAGCAGCTTGTGGGGGGACCCCACAGATACGCAGTATTTT
TRBD1 | TRBJ1-4 | few | TRBV5-1 | CASSLYGTAEKLFF | TGCGCCAGCAGCTTGTACGGGACAGCCGAAAAACTGTTTTTT
. | TRBJ1-5 | few | TRBV6-5 | CASSHWGNQPQHF | TGTGCCAGCAGCCACTGGGGCAATCAGCCCCAGCATTTT
TRBD2 | TRBJ2-5 | few | TRBV4-1 | CASSQGLAGGLRETQYF | TGCGCCAGCAGCCAAGGGCTAGCGGGGGGGCTTCGGGAGACCCAGTACTTC
TRBD1 | TRBJ2-7 | . | TRBV5-1 | CASSLFGQGEDEQYF | TGCGCCAGCAGCTTGTTCGGACAGGGGGAGGACGAGCAGTACTTC
. | TRBJ1-2 | . | TRBV7-9 | CASSWGVTGGGYTF | TGTGCCAGCAGCTGGGGTGTGACGGGTGGAGGCTACACCTTC
. | TRBJ2-2 | . | TRBV7-9 | CASSQRTDPTGELFF | TGTGCCAGCAGCCAACGGACAGATCCAACCGGGGAGCTGTTTTTT
TRBD1 | TRBJ1-1 | few | TRBV29-1 | CSVGQGGGMNTEAFF | TGCAGCGTGGGACAGGGGGGAGGCATGAACACTGAAGCTTTCTTT
TRBD2 | TRBJ2-1 | . | TRBV5-5 | CASSSTSGPYNEQFF | TGTGCCAGCAGCTCGACTAGCGGACCCTACAATGAGCAGTTCTTC
. | TRBJ1-2 | few | TRBV3-1 | CASGQLANYGYTF | TGTGCCAGCGGACAGTTAGCTAACTATGGCTACACCTTC
. | TRBJ1-6 | . | TRBV4-3 | CASSQGAYNSPLHF | TGCGCCAGCAGCCAAGGGGCGTATAATTCACCCCTCCACTTT